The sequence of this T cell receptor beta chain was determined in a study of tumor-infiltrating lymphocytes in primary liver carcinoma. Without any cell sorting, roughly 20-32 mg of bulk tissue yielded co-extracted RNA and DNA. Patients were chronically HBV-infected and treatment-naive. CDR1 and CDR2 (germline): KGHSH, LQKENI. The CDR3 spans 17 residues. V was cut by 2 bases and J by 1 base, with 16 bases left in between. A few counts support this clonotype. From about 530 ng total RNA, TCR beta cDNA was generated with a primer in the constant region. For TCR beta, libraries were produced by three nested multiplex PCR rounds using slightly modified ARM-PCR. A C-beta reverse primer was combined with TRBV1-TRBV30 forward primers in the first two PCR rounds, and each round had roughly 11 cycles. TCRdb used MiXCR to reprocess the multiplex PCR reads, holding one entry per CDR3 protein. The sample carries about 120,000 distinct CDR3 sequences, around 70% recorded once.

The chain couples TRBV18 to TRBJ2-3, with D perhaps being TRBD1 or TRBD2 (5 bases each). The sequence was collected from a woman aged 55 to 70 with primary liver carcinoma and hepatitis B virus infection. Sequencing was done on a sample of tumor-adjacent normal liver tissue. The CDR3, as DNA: TGTGCCAGCTCACCAAAGGTGGGGGATCGGGGCACAGATACGCAGTATTTT. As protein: CASSPKVGDRGTDTQYF.